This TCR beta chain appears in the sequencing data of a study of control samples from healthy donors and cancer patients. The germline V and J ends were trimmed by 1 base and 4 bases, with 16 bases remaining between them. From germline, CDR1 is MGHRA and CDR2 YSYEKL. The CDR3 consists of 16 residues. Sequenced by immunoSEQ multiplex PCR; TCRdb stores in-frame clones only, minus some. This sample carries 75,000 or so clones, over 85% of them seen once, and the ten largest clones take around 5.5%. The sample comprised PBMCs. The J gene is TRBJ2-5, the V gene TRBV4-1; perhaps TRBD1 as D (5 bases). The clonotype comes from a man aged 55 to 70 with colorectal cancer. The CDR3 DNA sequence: TGCGCCAGCAGCCAAGTAGGTCTCCAAAGGGGAGAGACCCAGTACTTC. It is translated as CASSQVGLQRGETQYF.